This T cell receptor beta chain was retrieved from a study of T cell repertoires in cytomegalovirus infection. General study points: The cumulative frequency of public TCR beta families identified carriers of CMV plus the relevant HLA.

MiXCR was run by TCRdb on the reads, yielding one entry per CDR3 protein. The table has over 50,000 distinct CDR3 sequences, 20% seen once. This clonotype was picked up a small number of times. What it binds is unknown. Germline V CDR1 and CDR2: MGHRA, YSYEKL. This CDR3 is 13 amino acids long. The ends lost 5 bases at V and 5 bases at J; junction bases unmatched: 3. The clonotype was recovered from a human donor in good health (CMV status not recorded). Some clones in this sample may be carry-over from other donors' samples. The chain links TRBV4-1 to TRBJ2-7, with 10 bases identical to TRBD1. The sequencing used CD8+ T cells from cultured PBMCs, collected from culture after CMV antigen stimulation. The CDR3 DNA reads as TGCGCCAGCAGCTGGGACAGGGGTAACGAGCAGTACTTC. Its protein product is CASSWDRGNEQYF.